By sample share, the clone carrying this TCR beta chain is medium-sized. The junction does not match germline at one end; this may be a read error. Alpha and beta constant-region primers primed reverse transcription of about 500 ng RNA. Separate chain-specific third strand synthesis with multiplexing indices produced the alpha and beta libraries. All rearrangements within a chain used one primer pair; cDNA molecules carried barcodes. Priming off the SP2 site generated the second strand. TCRdb recomputed calls from the 5' RACE reads with MiXCR, one row per CDR3 protein. The sample contains under 20,000 distinct CDR3 sequences, around 10% of which appear only once. Whole blood was used without fractionation, so all unsorted peripheral T cells were included. The source of the sample is a study of HIV-infected patients and healthy controls. Germline assignment: CDR1 SNHLY and CDR2 FYNNEI. The CDR3 totals 11 residues.

V is TRBV2 and J is TRBJ2-5; D gene ambiguous. This TCR was recovered from an adult in good health. The sequencing input was blood. The CDR3 sequence is CASREEETQYF. CDR3 bases: TGTGCCAGCAGGGAAGAAGAGACCCAGTACTTC. Combining the CDR3 with reference TRBV2 and TRBJ2-5 gives the whole variable domain EPEVTQTPSHQVTQMGQEVILRCVPISNHLYFYWYRQILGQKVEFLVSFYNNEISEKSEIFDDQFSVERPDGSNFTLKIRSTKLEDSAMYFCASREEETQYFGPGTRLLVL.